This T cell receptor (beta chain) was identified during a study of blood T cell repertoires in COVID-19. This table comes from immunoSEQ multiplex PCR, and its TCRdb copy is limited to in-frame clones, with some not included. Among 120,000 to 150,000 clones listed, 88% were seen once. Trimming shortened V by 2 bases and J by 0 bases, and 6 bases separated the two germline ends. The CDR3 spans 14 residues. Germline-derived CDR1 and CDR2 are SGHRS and YFSETQ. Source material: peripheral blood. This clonotype was sampled from a woman aged 55-69 years with acute or convalescent COVID-19. This chain links TRBV5-1 with TRBJ2-1; D is ambiguous. The CDR3 reads CASSFASSYNEQFF. DNA of the CDR3: TGCGCCAGCAGCTTTGCGAGCTCCTACAATGAGCAGTTCTTC.